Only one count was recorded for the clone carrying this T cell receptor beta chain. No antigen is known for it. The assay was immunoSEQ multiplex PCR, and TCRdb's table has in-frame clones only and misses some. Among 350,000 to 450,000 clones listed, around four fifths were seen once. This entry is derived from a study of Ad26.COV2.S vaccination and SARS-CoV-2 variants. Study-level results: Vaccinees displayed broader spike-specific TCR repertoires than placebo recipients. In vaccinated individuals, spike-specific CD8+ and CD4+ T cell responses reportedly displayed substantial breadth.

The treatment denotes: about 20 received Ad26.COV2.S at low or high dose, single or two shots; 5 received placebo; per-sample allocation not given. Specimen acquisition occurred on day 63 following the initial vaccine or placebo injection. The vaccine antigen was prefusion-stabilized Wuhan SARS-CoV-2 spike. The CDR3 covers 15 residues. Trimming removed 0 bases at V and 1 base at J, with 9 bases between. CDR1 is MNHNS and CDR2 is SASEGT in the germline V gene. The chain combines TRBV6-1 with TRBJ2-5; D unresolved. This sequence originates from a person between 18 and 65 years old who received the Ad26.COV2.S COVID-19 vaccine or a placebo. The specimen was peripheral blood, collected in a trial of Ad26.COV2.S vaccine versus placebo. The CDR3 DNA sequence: TGTGCCAGCAGTGAAGCGAAGAGGTTCCAAGAGACCCAGTACTTC. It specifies CASSEAKRFQETQYF.